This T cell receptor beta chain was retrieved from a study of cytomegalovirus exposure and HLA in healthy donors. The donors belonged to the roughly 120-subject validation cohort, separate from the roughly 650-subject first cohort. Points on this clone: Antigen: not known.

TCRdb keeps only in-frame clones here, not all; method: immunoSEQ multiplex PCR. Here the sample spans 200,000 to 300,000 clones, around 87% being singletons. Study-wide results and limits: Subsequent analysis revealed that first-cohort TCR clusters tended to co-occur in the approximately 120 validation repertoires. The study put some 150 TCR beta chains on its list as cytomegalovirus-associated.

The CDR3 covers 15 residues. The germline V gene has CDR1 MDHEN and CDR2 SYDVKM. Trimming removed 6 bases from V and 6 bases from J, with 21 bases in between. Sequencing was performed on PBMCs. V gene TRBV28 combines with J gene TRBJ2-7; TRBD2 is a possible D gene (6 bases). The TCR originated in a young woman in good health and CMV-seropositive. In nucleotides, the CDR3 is TGTGCCAGCAGCCCCCCCGGGACTCTTTCTACCGAGCAGTACTTC. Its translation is CASSPPGTLSTEQYF. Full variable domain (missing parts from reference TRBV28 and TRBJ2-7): DVKVTQSSRYLVKRTGEKVFLECVQDMDHENMFWYRQDPGLGLRLIYFSYDVKMKEKGDIPEGYSVSREKKERFSLILESASTNQTSMYLCASSPPGTLSTEQYFGPGTRLTVT.